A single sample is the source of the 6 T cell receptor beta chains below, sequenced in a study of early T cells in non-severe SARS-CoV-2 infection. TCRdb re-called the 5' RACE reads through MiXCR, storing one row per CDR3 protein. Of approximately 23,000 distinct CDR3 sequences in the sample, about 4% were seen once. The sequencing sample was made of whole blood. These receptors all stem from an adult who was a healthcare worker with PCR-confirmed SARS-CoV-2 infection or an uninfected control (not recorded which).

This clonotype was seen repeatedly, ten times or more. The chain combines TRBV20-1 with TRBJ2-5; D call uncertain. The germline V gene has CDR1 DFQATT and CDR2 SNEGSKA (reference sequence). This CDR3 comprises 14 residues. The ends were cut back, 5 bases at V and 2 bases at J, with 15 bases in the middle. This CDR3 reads CSAQDGVLQETQYF. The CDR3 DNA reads TGCAGTGCTCAGGATGGGGTTTTGCAAGAGACCCAGTACTTC.

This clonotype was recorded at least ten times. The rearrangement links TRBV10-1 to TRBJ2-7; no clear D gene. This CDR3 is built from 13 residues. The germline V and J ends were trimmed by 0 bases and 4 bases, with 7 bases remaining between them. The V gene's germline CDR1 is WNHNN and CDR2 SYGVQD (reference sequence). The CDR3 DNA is TGCGCCAGCAGTGAGTCGGGTGTTTACGAGCAGTACTTC. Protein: CASSESGVYEQYF.

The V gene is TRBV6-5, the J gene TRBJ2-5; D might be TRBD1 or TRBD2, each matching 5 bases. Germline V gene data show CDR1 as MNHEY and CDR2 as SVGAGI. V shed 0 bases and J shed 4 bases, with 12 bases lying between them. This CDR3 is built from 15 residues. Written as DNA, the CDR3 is TGTGCCAGCAGTTACTCTGGGGCCAGCGGAGAGACCCAGTACTTC. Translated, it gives CASSYSGASGETQYF.

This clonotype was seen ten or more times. CDR3 DNA sequence: TGTGCCAGCAGCCGACCCCCACAGGGGGCGCCTTACGAGCAGTACTTC. Translated, it gives CASSRPPQGAPYEQYF. The V call is TRBV6-2 or TRBV6-3, the J call TRBJ2-7; 9 bases fit TRBD1. CDR1 and CDR2 from the germline V gene are MNHEY and SVGEGT. Trimming removed 6 bases from V and 4 bases from J; junction bases left unmatched: 13. The CDR3 runs 16 residues.

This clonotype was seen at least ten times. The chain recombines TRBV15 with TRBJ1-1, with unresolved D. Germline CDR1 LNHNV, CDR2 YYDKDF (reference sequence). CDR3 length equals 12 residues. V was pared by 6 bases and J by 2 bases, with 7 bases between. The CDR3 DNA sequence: TGTGCCACCAGGTTGGGAAACACTGAAGCTTTCTTT. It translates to CATRLGNTEAFF.

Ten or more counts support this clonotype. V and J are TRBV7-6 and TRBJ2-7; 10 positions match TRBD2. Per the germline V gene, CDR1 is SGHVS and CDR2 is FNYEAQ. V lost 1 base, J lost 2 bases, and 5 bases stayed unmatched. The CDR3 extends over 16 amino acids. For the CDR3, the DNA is TGTGCCAGCAGCTTAGTCGGGACTAGCGAGCCCTACGAGCAGTACTTC. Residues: CASSLVGTSEPYEQYF.